The 20 T cell receptor beta chains listed next were all sequenced from one sample in a study of blood T cell repertoires in COVID-19. Repertoires were generated with immunoSEQ multiplex PCR, while TCRdb's copy carries only in-frame clones and drops some. Of 250,000 or so clones in the sample, roughly 90% were seen once. Sequenced input: peripheral blood. These receptors were taken from an older woman with COVID-19, enrolled during active disease.

The genes are TRBV11-2 and TRBJ1-6; a possible D gene is TRBD1 (5 bases). V lost 1 base to trimming and J lost 8 bases, with 12 bases between them. Germline CDR1 is SGHAT and CDR2 is FQNNGV. The CDR3 has 15 residues. The CDR3 nucleotides are TGTGCCAGCAGCTTAGTGTCGTCCAGGGATTCACCCCTCCACTTT. Translating gives CASSLVSSRDSPLHF.

The chain couples TRBV5-4 to TRBJ2-5, with a weak D call TRBD2 (5 bases). Germline CDR1 SGHNT, CDR2 YYREEE (reference sequence). V was shortened by 4 bases and J by 5 bases, with 12 bases between the two germline ends. This CDR3 is 13 amino acids long. The DNA of the CDR3 is TGTGCCAGCAGCCTCTCGGGCGGGGAGACCCAGTACTTC. It codes for CASSLSGGETQYF.

The CDR3: CASSGTSGAYNEQFF. CDR3 coding DNA: TGTGCCAGCAGTGGGACTAGCGGGGCCTACAATGAGCAGTTCTTC. The V call is TRBV6-2 or TRBV6-3, the J call TRBJ2-1, with 13 bases lining up with TRBD2. The CDR3 has 15 residues. The V gene end was trimmed by 5 bases and the J gene end by 2 bases; junction bases not matched to a gene: 0. Germline V gene sequence: CDR1 MNHEY, CDR2 SVGEGT.

The chain links TRBV30 to TRBJ2-7; D possibly corresponds to TRBD1 (5 bases). CDR3 length: 13 amino acids. The germline V gene has CDR1 GTSNPN and CDR2 SVGIG (reference sequence). V lost 2 bases, J lost 0 bases, and 8 bases lay in between. Here the CDR3 DNA reads TGTGCCTGGAGTAGGGGTAGCTCCTACGAGCAGTACTTC. Amino acid sequence: CAWSRGSSYEQYF.

This rearrangement joins TRBV5-1 to TRBJ1-4; 7 positions agree with TRBD1. This CDR3 is built from 13 residues. From germline, CDR1 is SGHRS and CDR2 YFSETQ. The junction had 0 bases not matched to a gene; V was cut back by 5 bases and J by 2 bases. This CDR3 reads CASRGQTNEKLFF. CDR3 nucleotides: TGCGCCAGCAGGGGACAGACTAATGAAAAACTGTTTTTT.

The chain uses TRBV11-2 and TRBJ2-1, with 9 bases identical to TRBD2. Germline-derived CDR1 and CDR2 are SGHAT and FQNNGV. This CDR3 is 15 amino acids long. V was clipped by 6 bases and J by 8 bases; unmatched bases: 11. DNA for the CDR3: TGTGCCAGCAGACAAGGGCTAGCGGGGTTAGATGAGCAGTTCTTC. Its protein is CASRQGLAGLDEQFF.

This clone was observed a single time. The chain employs TRBV5-1 and TRBJ1-3; D not certain. Trimming pared 1 base from V and 0 bases from J, leaving 11 bases between. Germline CDR1 and CDR2: SGHRS and YFSETQ. The CDR3 sequence is 16 residues long. The CDR3 spells CASSLIGGRSGNTIYF. The CDR3 nucleotides are TGCGCCAGCAGCTTGATTGGAGGCCGCTCTGGAAACACCATATATTTT.

The genes are TRBV21-1 and TRBJ1-4. TRBV21-1 is a known pseudogene. The CDR3 loop spans 21 amino acids. This chain's CDR3 is CASSKEGEAGGMIVQWEKLFF. In DNA form, the CDR3 reads TGTGCCAGCAGCAAAGAAGGGGAGGCGGGGGGCATGATAGTCCAATGGGAAAAACTGTTTTTT.

The rearrangement joins TRBV6-5 to TRBJ2-2; the D gene is possibly TRBD1 (7 bases). The CDR3 has 15 residues. Deletions cut 8 bases from V and 0 bases from J, with 13 bases between. The V gene's germline CDR1 is MNHEY and CDR2 SVGAGI. CDR3 loop: CASQGRGANTGELFF. CDR3 DNA: TGTGCCAGCCAAGGCAGGGGGGCGAACACCGGGGAGCTGTTTTTT.

The V and J genes are TRBV6-5 and TRBJ2-1; maybe TRBD2 (7 bases). The CDR3 loop spans 11 amino acids. Germline V gives CDR1 MNHEY, CDR2 SVGAGI. The V end lost 6 bases, the J end lost 14 bases, and 14 bases lay between the germline ends. The CDR3 here is CASRTGGPEFF. CDR3 nucleotides: TGTGCCAGCAGGACCGGGGGGCCCGAGTTCTTC.

This chain uses TRBV7-2 with TRBJ1-2, with D hard to call. The V end lost 2 bases, the J end lost 2 bases, and 12 bases lay between the germline ends. The germline gives CDR1 SGHTA, CDR2 FQGNSA. This CDR3 has 15 residues. The CDR3 here is CASSLTPYRNYGYTF. As DNA, the CDR3 is TGTGCCAGCAGCTTAACCCCCTACCGAAACTATGGCTACACCTTC. Based on the CDR3 plus reference TRBV7-2 and TRBJ1-2, the full variable domain is GAGVSQSPSNKVTEKGKDVELRCDPISGHTALYWYRQSLGQGLEFLIYFQGNSAPDKSGLPSDRFSAERTGGSVSTLTIQRTQQEDSAVYLCASSLTPYRNYGYTFGSGTRLTVV.

The CDR3 nucleotides are TGTGCCAGCAGCGCCCTACTAGCGGGGGGCGACCCATCCTACAATGAGCAGTTCTTC. Its protein is CASSALLAGGDPSYNEQFF. V gene TRBV11-2 combines with J gene TRBJ2-1, with 12 positions matching TRBD2. Per the germline V gene, CDR1 is SGHAT and CDR2 is FQNNGV. V gave up 5 bases and J gave up 1 base; unmatched junction bases: 12. This CDR3 has 19 amino acids.

V is TRBV24-1 and J is TRBJ2-4, with 7 bases that match TRBD1. Germline CDR1 KGHDR, CDR2 SFDVKD. CDR3 length: 17 residues. The V and J ends lost 4 bases and 0 bases, in that order; junction bases with no gene match: 8. The CDR3 spells CATSETGPRRAKNIQYF. CDR3 DNA sequence: TGTGCCACCAGTGAGACAGGGCCACGAAGAGCCAAAAACATTCAGTACTTC.

V gene TRBV21-1 combines with J gene TRBJ2-3; the table's TRBD2 call for D was not verified on the DNA. TRBV21-1 constitutes a pseudogene. The CDR3 totals 16 residues. The DNA of the CDR3 is TGTGCCAGCAGCCCGGTTTCTAGCCTCAGCACAGATACGCAGTATTTT. Its translation: CASSPVSSLSTDTQYF.

The V call is TRBV3-1 (or the pseudogene TRBV3-2), the J call TRBJ1-1, with D uncertain. Between the trimmed V and J ends, which lost 4 bases and 1 base, there was a span of 10 bases. CDR1 and CDR2 (germline): LGHDT, YNNKEL (reference sequence). The CDR3 covers 14 residues. In nucleotides, the CDR3 is TGTGCCAGCAGCCCCCAGTCTTGGAACACTGAAGCTTTCTTT. It is translated as CASSPQSWNTEAFF.

The chain links TRBV4-3 to TRBJ1-3; the D is unclear. The germline V and J ends were trimmed by 1 base and 0 bases, with 7 bases remaining between them. The CDR3 spans 15 residues. CDR1 LGHNA and CDR2 YSLEER come from the germline V gene. CDR3 sequence: CASSQGRHSGNTIYF. In DNA form, the CDR3 reads TGCGCCAGCAGCCAAGGGAGGCACTCTGGAAACACCATATATTTT.

The chain has TRBV7-3 and TRBJ2-2, with a possible D match to TRBD2 (7 bases). Trimming stripped 1 base from V and 5 bases from J, with 17 bases between. Germline V gene sequence: CDR1 SGHTA, CDR2 FQGTGA. The CDR3 length is 17 residues. The CDR3 here is CASSLNPRGASTGELFF. In nucleotides, the CDR3 is TGTGCCAGCAGCTTAAACCCCCGGGGGGCCAGTACCGGGGAGCTGTTTTTT. The full variable domain, rest sourced from reference TRBV7-3 and TRBJ2-2, is GAGVSQTPSNKVTEKGKYVELRCDPISGHTALYWYRQSLGQGPEFLIYFQGTGAADDSGLPNDRFFAVRPEGSVSTLKIQRTERGDSAVYLCASSLNPRGASTGELFFGEGSRLTVL.

The chain carries TRBV6-1 and TRBJ1-2; 8 nucleotides agree with TRBD1. V lost 5 bases, J lost 4 bases, and 9 bases stayed unmatched. CDR3 length equals 15 residues. Germline V gene sequence: CDR1 MNHNS, CDR2 SASEGT. In DNA form, the CDR3 reads TGTGCCAGCAGTTCTATCCAGGGGGCTAGCTATGGCTACACCTTC. This codes for CASSSIQGASYGYTF.

The rearrangement joins TRBV4-1 to TRBJ1-2; TRBD1 matches at 12 bases. This CDR3 comprises 15 residues. The germline V gene has CDR1 MGHRA and CDR2 YSYEKL. V shed 7 bases, J shed 2 bases, and the junction held 5 bases outside the gene matches. CDR3 coding DNA: TGCGCCAGCACCCCCGGGACAGGGGGCAACTATGGCTACACCTTC. Its protein is CASTPGTGGNYGYTF.

This rearrangement joins TRBV2 to TRBJ1-4, with D possibly TRBD1 on 6 matching bases. Germline lookup yields CDR1 SNHLY and CDR2 FYNNEI. This CDR3 is built from 14 residues. V shed 6 bases and J shed 2 bases, with 10 bases lying between them. The CDR3 protein is CASRRDTTNEKLFF. For the CDR3, the DNA is TGTGCCAGCAGGAGGGACACCACTAATGAAAAACTGTTTTTT.